The TCR beta chain described here comes from a study of radiation and T cells in renal cell carcinoma. There are 13 residues in the CDR3. Deletions cut 1 base from V and 7 bases from J, with 8 bases between. The germline gives CDR1 SGHVS, CDR2 FNYEAQ. The sample holds one count of this clone. Profiling relied on immunoSEQ multiplex PCR, and the TCRdb table lists in-frame clones only, not all of them. The sample yields about 10,000 clones, roughly 60% seen once. Regarding treatment: treatment-naive control, cytoreductive nephrectomy. Controls included a few female and about a dozen male donors, resected 2011 to 2014.

Sequenced here: tumor tissue, sampled from a patient whose treatment was nephrectomy without radiotherapy. The sequence came from a man aged 35 to 55 with renal cell carcinoma. The chain links TRBV7-6 to TRBJ1-5, with D hard to call. This chain's CDR3 is CASSLGGDQPQHF. CDR3 nucleotides: TGTGCCAGCAGCTTAGGGGGAGACCAGCCCCAGCATTTT.